This entry is about one T cell receptor (beta chain). This entry comes from a study of blood T cell repertoires in COVID-19. Study summary: Samples of COVID-19 (acute and convalescent) were obtained from the United States, Italy and Spain.

V gave up 10 bases and J gave up 0 bases, with 10 bases separating them. The CDR3 is 12 residues long. Germline V gives CDR1 ENHRY, CDR2 SYGVKD. Produced via immunoSEQ multiplex PCR; TCRdb's table is partial and in-frame only. The table lists over 130,000 clones, over 75% of them singletons. The chain couples TRBV10-3 to TRBJ2-7, with D uncertain. The clonotype was recovered from a man aged 50 to 59 in a cohort exposed to, infected with or recovered from COVID-19 (not recorded which). Sequencing used PBMCs or T cells enriched from blood (not recorded which). The CDR3 loop reads CATAVSSYEQYF. The CDR3 DNA reads as TGTGCCACCGCGGTCAGCTCCTACGAGCAGTACTTC.